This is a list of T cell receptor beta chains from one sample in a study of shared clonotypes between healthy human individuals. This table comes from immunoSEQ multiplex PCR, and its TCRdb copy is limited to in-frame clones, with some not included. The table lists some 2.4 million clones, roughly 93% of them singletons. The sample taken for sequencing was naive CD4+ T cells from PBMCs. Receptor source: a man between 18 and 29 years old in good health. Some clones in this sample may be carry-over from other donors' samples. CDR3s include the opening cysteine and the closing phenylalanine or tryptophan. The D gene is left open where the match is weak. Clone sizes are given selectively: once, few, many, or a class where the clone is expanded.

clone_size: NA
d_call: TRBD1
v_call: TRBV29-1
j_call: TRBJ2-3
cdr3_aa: CSVETGQGADTQYF
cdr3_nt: TGCAGCGTTGAAACAGGACAGGGGGCGGATACGCAGTATTTT

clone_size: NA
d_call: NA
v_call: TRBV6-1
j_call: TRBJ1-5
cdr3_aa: CASSESTYMPQHF
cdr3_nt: TGTGCCAGCAGTGAATCGACATATATGCCCCAGCATTTT

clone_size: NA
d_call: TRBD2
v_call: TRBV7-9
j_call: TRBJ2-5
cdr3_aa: CASAGGTSGVQETQYF
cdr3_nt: TGTGCCAGCGCTGGGGGGACTAGCGGGGTCCAGGAGACCCAGTACTTC

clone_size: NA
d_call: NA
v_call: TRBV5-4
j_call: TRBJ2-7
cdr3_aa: CASSLGAQGTYEQYF
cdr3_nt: TGTGCCAGCAGCTTGGGAGCGCAGGGGACCTACGAGCAGTACTTC

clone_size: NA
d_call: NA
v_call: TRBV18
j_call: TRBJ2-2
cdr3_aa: CASSPPGTAGELFF
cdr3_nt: TGTGCCAGCTCACCACCGGGTACGGCCGGGGAGCTGTTTTTT

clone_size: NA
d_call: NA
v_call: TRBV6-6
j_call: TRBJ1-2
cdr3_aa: CASSSKYGYTF
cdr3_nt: TGTGCCAGCAGTTCAAAATATGGCTACACCTTC

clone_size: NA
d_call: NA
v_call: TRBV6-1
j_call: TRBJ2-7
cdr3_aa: CASKIGTTSSYEQYF
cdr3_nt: TGTGCCAGCAAGATCGGGACAACCAGCTCCTACGAGCAGTACTTC

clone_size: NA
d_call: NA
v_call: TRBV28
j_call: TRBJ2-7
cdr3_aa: CASSNPGRSYEQYF
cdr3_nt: TGTGCCAGCAGCAACCCGGGCCGCTCCTACGAGCAGTACTTC

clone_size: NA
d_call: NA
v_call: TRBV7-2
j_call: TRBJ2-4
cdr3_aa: CASSLFGWGGIQYF
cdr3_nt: TGTGCCAGCAGCTTATTTGGCTGGGGAGGCATTCAGTACTTC

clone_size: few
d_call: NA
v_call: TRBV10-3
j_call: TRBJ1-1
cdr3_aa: CAISDRGEAFF
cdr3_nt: TGTGCCATCAGTGACCGCGGTGAAGCTTTCTTT

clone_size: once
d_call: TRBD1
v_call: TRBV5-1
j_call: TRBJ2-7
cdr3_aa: CASRNLRQGVHHEQYF
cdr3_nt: TGCGCCAGCAGAAACTTAAGACAGGGCGTCCACCACGAGCAGTACTTC

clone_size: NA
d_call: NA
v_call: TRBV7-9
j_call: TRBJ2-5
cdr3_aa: CASSPGAAWETQYF
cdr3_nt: TGTGCCAGCAGCCCTGGGGCAGCGTGGGAGACCCAGTACTTC

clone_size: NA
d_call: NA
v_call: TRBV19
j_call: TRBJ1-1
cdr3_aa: CASSIYSTGPMNTEAFF
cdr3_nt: TGTGCCAGTAGTATCTATTCGACAGGACCCATGAACACTGAAGCTTTCTTT

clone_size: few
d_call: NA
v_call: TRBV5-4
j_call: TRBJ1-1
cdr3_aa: CASPSGPSNTEAFF
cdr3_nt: TGTGCCAGCCCCTCCGGGCCATCGAACACTGAAGCTTTCTTT

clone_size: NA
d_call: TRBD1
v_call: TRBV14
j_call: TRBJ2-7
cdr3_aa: CASSRTGTGYNEQYF
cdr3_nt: TGTGCCAGCAGCCGTACCGGGACAGGGTACAACGAGCAGTACTTC

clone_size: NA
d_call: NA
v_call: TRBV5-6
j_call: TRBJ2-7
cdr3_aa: CASSLRQGVYEQYF
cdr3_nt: TGTGCCAGCAGCTTGAGGCAGGGCGTCTACGAGCAGTACTTC

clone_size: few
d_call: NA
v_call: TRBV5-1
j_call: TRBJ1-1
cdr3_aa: CASSFGGSPEAFF
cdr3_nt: TGCGCCAGCAGCTTCGGGGGATCACCTGAAGCTTTCTTT

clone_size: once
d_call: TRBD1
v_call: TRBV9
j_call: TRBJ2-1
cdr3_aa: CASSPRTGGSEQFF
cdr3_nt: TGTGCCAGCAGCCCGCGGACAGGGGGCAGTGAGCAGTTCTTC

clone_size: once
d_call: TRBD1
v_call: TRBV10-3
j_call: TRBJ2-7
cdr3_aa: CAISGQGSSYEQYF
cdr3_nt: TGTGCCATCAGTGGACAGGGAAGCTCCTACGAGCAGTACTTC

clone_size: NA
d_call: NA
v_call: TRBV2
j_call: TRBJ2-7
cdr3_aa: CSTKRDYEQYF
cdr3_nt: TGTTCCACAAAAAGGGATTACGAGCAGTACTTC

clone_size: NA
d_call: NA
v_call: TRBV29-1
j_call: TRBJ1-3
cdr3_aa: CSALGHLSGNTIYF
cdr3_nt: TGCAGCGCCCTGGGGCACCTCTCTGGAAACACCATATATTTT

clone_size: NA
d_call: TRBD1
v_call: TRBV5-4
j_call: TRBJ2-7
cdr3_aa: CASSTGDRGISYEQYF
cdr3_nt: TGTGCCAGCAGCACTGGGGACAGGGGGATTAGCTACGAGCAGTACTTC

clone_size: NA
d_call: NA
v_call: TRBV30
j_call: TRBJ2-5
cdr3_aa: CAWIGGGQGETQYF
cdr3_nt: TGTGCCTGGATTGGAGGTGGTCAGGGCGAGACCCAGTACTTC

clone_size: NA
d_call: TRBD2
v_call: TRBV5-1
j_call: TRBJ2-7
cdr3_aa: CASSLPLGGRESIYEQYF
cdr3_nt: TGCGCCAGCAGCTTGCCCCTAGGAGGGAGGGAGTCGATCTACGAGCAGTACTTC

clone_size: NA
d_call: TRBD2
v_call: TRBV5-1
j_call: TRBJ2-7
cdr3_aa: CASSMTSGAAFGYF
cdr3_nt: TGCGCCAGCAGCATGACTAGCGGGGCTGCTTTTGGGTACTTC

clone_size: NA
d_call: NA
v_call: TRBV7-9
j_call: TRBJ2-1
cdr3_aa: CASSLGPYNEQFF
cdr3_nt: TGTGCCAGCAGCTTAGGACCGTACAATGAGCAGTTCTTC

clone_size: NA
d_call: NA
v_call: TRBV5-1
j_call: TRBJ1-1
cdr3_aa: CASSFVGAGSDTEAFF
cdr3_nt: TGCGCCAGCAGCTTCGTGGGCGCAGGGTCGGACACTGAAGCTTTCTTT

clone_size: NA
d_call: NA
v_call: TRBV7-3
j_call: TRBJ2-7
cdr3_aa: CASSFLGGEQYF
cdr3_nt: TGTGCCAGCAGCTTTCTCGGGGGCGAGCAGTACTTC

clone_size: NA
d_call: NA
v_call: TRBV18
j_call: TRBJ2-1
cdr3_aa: CASSLQGYNEQFF
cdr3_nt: TGTGCCAGCTCACTTCAGGGCTACAATGAGCAGTTCTTC

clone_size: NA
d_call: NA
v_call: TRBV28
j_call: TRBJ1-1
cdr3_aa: CASIPDSRNTEAFF
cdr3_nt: TGTGCCAGCATACCGGACAGCCGGAACACTGAAGCTTTCTTT

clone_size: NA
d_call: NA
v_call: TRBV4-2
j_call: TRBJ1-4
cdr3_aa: CASSQDVQRGLNEKLFF
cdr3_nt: TGTGCCAGCAGCCAAGATGTCCAGCGGGGGCTTAATGAAAAACTGTTTTTT

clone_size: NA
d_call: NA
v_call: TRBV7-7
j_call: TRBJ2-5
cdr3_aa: CASSLQGSETQYF
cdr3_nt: TGTGCCAGCAGCTTGCAGGGTTCAGAGACCCAGTACTTC

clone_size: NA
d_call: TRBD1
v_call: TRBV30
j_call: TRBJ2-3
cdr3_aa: CAGTGGQSTDTQYF
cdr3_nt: TGTGCCGGGACAGGGGGCCAAAGCACAGATACGCAGTATTTT

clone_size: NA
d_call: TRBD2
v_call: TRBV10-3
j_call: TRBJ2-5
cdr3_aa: CAITKPTSGAQETQYF
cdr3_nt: TGTGCCATCACCAAACCCACTAGCGGGGCCCAAGAGACCCAGTACTTC

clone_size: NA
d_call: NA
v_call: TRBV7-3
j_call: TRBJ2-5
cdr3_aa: CASSPSREETQYF
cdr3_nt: TGTGCCAGCAGCCCGTCTAGAGAAGAGACCCAGTACTTC

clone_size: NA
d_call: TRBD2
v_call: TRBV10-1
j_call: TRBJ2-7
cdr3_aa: CASSPTSGVNEQYF
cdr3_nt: TGCGCCAGCAGCCCGACTAGCGGAGTAAACGAGCAGTACTTC

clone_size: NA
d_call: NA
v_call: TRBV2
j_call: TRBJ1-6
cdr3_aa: CASNGRGSERSPLHF
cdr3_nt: TGTGCCAGCAACGGGAGGGGGTCTGAGCGGTCACCCCTCCACTTT

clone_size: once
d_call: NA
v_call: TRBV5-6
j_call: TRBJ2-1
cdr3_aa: CASSSDRPSYNEQFF
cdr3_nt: TGTGCCAGCAGCTCGGACAGACCATCCTACAATGAGCAGTTCTTC

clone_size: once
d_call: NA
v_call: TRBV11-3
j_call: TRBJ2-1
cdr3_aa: CASSLAAGRYNEQFF
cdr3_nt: TGTGCCAGCAGCTTAGCAGCGGGCCGTTACAATGAGCAGTTCTTC

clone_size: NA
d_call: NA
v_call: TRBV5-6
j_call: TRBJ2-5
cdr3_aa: CASSLETGRETQYF
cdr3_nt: TGTGCCAGCAGCTTAGAGACAGGGAGGGAGACCCAGTACTTC

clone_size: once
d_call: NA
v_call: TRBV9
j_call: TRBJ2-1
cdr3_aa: CASSVEEALGLGNEQFF
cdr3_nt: TGTGCCAGCAGCGTAGAAGAGGCGTTAGGTTTGGGCAATGAGCAGTTCTTC

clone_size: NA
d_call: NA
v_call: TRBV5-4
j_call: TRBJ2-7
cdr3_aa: CASSSRDFEGAHEQYF
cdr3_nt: TGTGCCAGCAGTTCGAGGGACTTTGAGGGGGCCCACGAGCAGTACTTC